The TCR beta chain described here comes from a study of regulatory T cells in long-lasting Graves disease (dated by TCRdb to the early 2020s). Regarding the study in general: To count as having persistent Graves' disease, a patient had to have received antithyroid drug treatment for over 5 years with TSH receptor autoantibodies remaining persistently positive. Patients with persistent Graves' disease were compared with patients with newly diagnosed Graves' disease using TCR sequencing and RNA sequencing of peripheral blood. The study was conducted in China and was registered as a clinical trial. A total of some 35 samples underwent TCR sequencing: roughly 13 from persistent and around 20 from newly diagnosed Graves' disease patients. Persistent Graves' disease patients in the clinical cohort had taken antithyroid drugs for roughly ten years on average.

Only a few counts were recorded for this clonotype. Its recognized antigen is unknown. Base qualities were left out, and no much larger clone turns up one base away. The time point label on this specimen signifies: persistent/refractory GD, antithyroid drugs over 5 years with positive TRAb. For both TCR sequencing and RNA sequencing, RNA was extracted from PBMCs in TRIzol. Graves' disease was diagnosed according to American Thyroid Association guidelines. Recruitment of patients was carried out at an endocrinology department in Xi'an, China. Each patient gave 8.5 to 9.5 milliliters of peripheral blood, collected in an EDTA anticoagulant tube. PBMCs were isolated by Ficoll Paque Plus density gradient separation without further T cell sorting. RNA quality was checked with an Agilent 2100 Bioanalyzer and agarose gel, and concentration with a NanoDrop 2000. The CDR3 runs 14 amino acids, cysteine and phenylalanine included. The sequence is cut down to CDR3 DNA, 42 bases in frame from base 1. CDR1 and CDR2 (KGHDR, SFDVKD) derive from the germline V gene. Trimming takes 4 bases from V and 6 bases from J, and the germline ends sit 14 bases apart.

The method was multiplex PCR. This sample was sequenced with an Illumina HiSeq 4000. To build TCR beta libraries, CDR3 regions were amplified by Arm-PCR using iRepertoire HTBI primers. Gel purification was performed on PCR products prior to sequencing. From the authors' description of their analysis: Across samples, around 62 TRBV and roughly 13 TRBJ segments were identified and used for gene usage analysis of CDR3 amino acid clonotypes. Filtered high-quality paired reads were merged into contigs using COPE and FqMerger. BLAST was used to align contigs to IMGT TRBV, TRBD and TRBJ reference genes, with CDR3 defined following IMGT. Any clonotype with a frequency above 0.1% was classified as a highly expanded clone. Shannon entropy served as the measure of repertoire diversity, while the Gini coefficient captured V-J evenness. A clonotype found in more than one individual was treated as public. The public reads were run again by TCRdb, first through fastp at Q25 and then through MiXCR, and only productive beta chains were kept. Each entry is one CDR3 protein sequence, shown with its most common DNA and genes. The V and J calls come from TCRdb's annotation, not from the publication. Across this sample there are some 450,000 distinct CDR3 sequences, with roughly a quarter seen only once. Roughly a quarter of the sample rests with the top ten.

Here is what the overall study found, with its caveats: The small sample size was acknowledged by the authors as a limitation that may reduce accuracy. Because the primary lesion, thyroid tissue, could not be accessed, the study looked at peripheral blood alone. Preferential use of TRBV28, TRBJ1-2 and TRBJ2-5 was observed in persistent disease, whereas TRBV20-1 and TRBJ2-1 were favored in newly diagnosed disease. More public clonotypes were shared among persistent patients (under 3,000) than among newly diagnosed patients (roughly 1,000). Sequencing and analysis were restricted to the TCR beta chain. Lower TCR Shannon entropy and fewer highly expanded clones were observed in persistent Graves' disease patients than in newly diagnosed patients, which suggested clonal expansion.

The sequence came from a female donor with Graves disease. The chain is encoded by TRBV24-1 joined to TRBJ1-1; no confident D gene assignment can be made. Sequences were derived from peripheral blood mononuclear cells (PBMCs), sampled when the disease was refractory, from a patient treated with antithyroid drugs. The nucleotide sequence reads TGTGCCACCAGTGAGGGGAGGCAGTCCTCTGAAGCTTTCTTT. Its amino acids are CATSEGRQSSEAFF.